These 26 T cell receptor beta chains originate from one sample sequenced in a study of cytomegalovirus exposure and HLA in healthy donors. It was with 60 Vbeta and 13 Jbeta primers that the PCR ran. Clones were read by immunoSEQ multiplex PCR, and TCRdb kept only the in-frame ones, dropping some. The data hold approximately 140,000 clones, with just under 85% observed a single time. Sequenced input: PBMCs. These receptors were collected from a man aged 40-50 years in good health and CMV-seropositive.

A few counts support this clone. The CDR3 DNA reads as TGCGCCAGCAGCTTGTCCGGGAGTGTCAATGAGCAGTTCTTC. Encoded protein: CASSLSGSVNEQFF. The rearrangement joins TRBV5-1 to TRBJ2-1; D might be TRBD2 (6 bases). The V end was cut by 1 base, the J end by 6 bases, with 11 bases between. There are 14 residues in the CDR3. Germline CDR1 reads SGHRS; CDR2 reads YFSETQ. The complete variable domain, with remaining parts taken from reference TRBV5-1 and TRBJ2-1, reads KAGVTQTPRYLIKTRGQQVTLSCSPISGHRSVSWYQQTPGQGLQFLFEYFSETQRNKGNFPGRFSGRQFSNSRSEMNVSTLELGDSALYLCASSLSGSVNEQFFGPGTRLTVL.

This clone was counted a few times. The chain carries TRBV5-6 and TRBJ1-1; D call uncertain. The V gene lost 4 bases and the J gene lost 11 bases, with 12 bases spanning the gap. The CDR3 sequence is 11 residues long. CDR1 and CDR2 (germline): SGHDT, YYEEEE. CDR3 in amino acids: CASSRGGTAFF. The CDR3 DNA reads TGTGCCAGCAGCCGGGGAGGAACGGCTTTCTTT.

This clone showed up just a few times. The chain combines TRBV5-1 with TRBJ2-1; D is possibly TRBD2 (7 bases). The germline gives CDR1 SGHRS, CDR2 YFSETQ. There are 16 residues in the CDR3. V gave up 1 base and J gave up 1 base, with 12 bases separating them. The CDR3 DNA sequence: TGCGCCAGCAGCTTGCGGGGGGCGGGGTCCTACAATGAGCAGTTCTTC. Amino acids: CASSLRGAGSYNEQFF. Full variable domain (rest looked up from reference TRBV5-1 and TRBJ2-1): KAGVTQTPRYLIKTRGQQVTLSCSPISGHRSVSWYQQTPGQGLQFLFEYFSETQRNKGNFPGRFSGRQFSNSRSEMNVSTLELGDSALYLCASSLRGAGSYNEQFFGPGTRLTVL.

This clone came up a few times. CDR3 region: CASRPPGQGHEKLFF. The CDR3 nucleotides are TGTGCCAGCAGACCTCCGGGACAGGGCCATGAAAAACTGTTTTTT. The chain uses TRBV5-5 and TRBJ1-4; 9 bases line up with TRBD1. Germline V lookup: CDR1 SGHKS, CDR2 YYEKEE (reference sequence). The CDR3 extends over 15 amino acids. The V gene end was trimmed by 5 bases and the J gene end by 6 bases; junction bases not matched to a gene: 8.

The rearrangement joins TRBV5-4 to TRBJ1-3; D might be TRBD1 (5 bases). There are 14 residues in the CDR3. In germline, CDR1 is SGHNT, CDR2 YYREEE (reference sequence). The V gene lost 4 bases and the J gene lost 0 bases, with 8 bases spanning the gap. CDR3 residues: CASSRQSSGNTIYF. DNA for the CDR3: TGTGCCAGCAGCCGACAGAGCTCTGGAAACACCATATATTTT. The full variable domain, with the rest looked up from reference TRBV5-4 and TRBJ1-3, is ETGVTQSPTHLIKTRGQQVTLRCSSQSGHNTVSWYQQALGQGPQFIFQYYREEENGRGNFPPRFSGLQFPNYSSELNVNALELDDSALYLCASSRQSSGNTIYFGEGSWLTVV.

The V call is TRBV4-3, the J call TRBJ2-1; D is perhaps TRBD1 (7 bases). The V gene's germline CDR1 is LGHNA and CDR2 YSLEER. CDR3 length equals 16 residues. V was clipped by 1 base and J by 8 bases, with 18 bases between them. The CDR3: CASSQVRGVLGDEQFF. CDR3 nucleotides: TGCGCCAGCAGCCAAGTCAGGGGGGTTTTAGGTGATGAGCAGTTCTTC.

The chain joins TRBV4-1 to TRBJ1-2, with D perhaps TRBD1 (5 bases). Trimming removed 0 bases from V and 0 bases from J, with 11 bases in between. The CDR3 covers 16 residues. The germline CDR1 and CDR2 sequences are MGHRA and YSYEKL. CDR3 in DNA: TGCGCCAGCAGCCAAGAACCCTCAGGGACTAACTATGGCTACACCTTC. Its translation is CASSQEPSGTNYGYTF.

The chain combines TRBV9 with TRBJ2-5; the match to TRBD2 covers 8 bases. CDR3 length: 16 amino acids. Germline assignment: CDR1 SGDLS and CDR2 YYNGEE. Trimming removed 0 bases from V and 5 bases from J; junction bases left unmatched: 9. Here the CDR3 DNA reads TGTGCCAGCAGCGTAGTCGGGGCGGGAGGTGGGGAGACCCAGTACTTC. It codes for CASSVVGAGGGETQYF.

This clone was recorded only once. The rearrangement links TRBV10-1 to TRBJ2-7; possibly TRBD1 for D (6 bases). In germline, CDR1 is WNHNN, CDR2 SYGVQD (reference sequence). The CDR3 sequence is 14 residues long. V was trimmed by 0 bases and J by 2 bases, leaving 8 bases between them. CDR3 residues: CASSESGAAYEQYF. The DNA for the CDR3 is TGCGCCAGCAGTGAGTCGGGGGCAGCCTACGAGCAGTACTTC.

To note about this clone: This specimen includes other DNA sequences encoding the same CDR3. V gene TRBV9 combines with J gene TRBJ2-7; D is undetermined. With 3 bases removed from V and 6 bases from J, the gap between germline ends came to 13 bases. This CDR3 region has 13 residues. The germline CDR1 and CDR2 sequences are SGDLS and YYNGEE. The DNA of the CDR3 is TGTGCCAGCAGCGCTGGTTTCGGCGGCGAGCAGTACTTC. Translating gives CASSAGFGGEQYF.

The J gene is TRBJ1-4, the V gene TRBV6-5; D is unresolved. This CDR3 has 14 residues. V lost 2 bases and J lost 0, with 4 bases in between. Germline-derived CDR1 and CDR2 are MNHEY and SVGAGI. CDR3 protein: CASSYETTNEKLFF. CDR3 nucleotides: TGTGCCAGCAGTTACGAGACAACTAATGAAAAACTGTTTTTT.

This clone was counted once. The V gene is TRBV30, the J gene TRBJ1-1, with TRBD1 identical over 7 bases. Germline V CDR1 and CDR2: GTSNPN, SVGIG (reference sequence). The V and J ends lost 1 base and 4 bases, in that order; junction bases with no gene match: 3. The CDR3 is 13 residues long. The CDR3 coding sequence is TGTGCCTGGAGTGAGACAGGGTTCACTGAAGCTTTCTTT. It encodes CAWSETGFTEAFF.

V usage is TRBV7-2 and J usage is TRBJ2-3; 13 nucleotides align to TRBD2. The CDR3 length is 15 residues. Germline loops: CDR1 SGHTA, CDR2 FQGNSA. With 4 bases clipped from V and 3 bases from J, the junction kept 1 base outside the gene matches. The CDR3 reads CASSWTSGRTDTQYF. CDR3 DNA: TGTGCCAGCAGCTGGACTAGCGGGAGAACAGATACGCAGTATTTT. The full variable domain, completed using reference TRBV7-2 and TRBJ2-3, is GAGVSQSPSNKVTEKGKDVELRCDPISGHTALYWYRQSLGQGLEFLIYFQGNSAPDKSGLPSDRFSAERTGGSVSTLTIQRTQQEDSAVYLCASSWTSGRTDTQYFGPGTRLTVL.

The rearrangement joins TRBV4-1 to TRBJ2-1, with unresolved D. This CDR3 has 14 residues. Trimming cost V 2 bases and J 0 bases, with 5 bases left between them. The germline V gene encodes CDR1 MGHRA and CDR2 YSYEKL. DNA of the CDR3: TGCGCCAGCAGCCAACGGTCCTCCTACAATGAGCAGTTCTTC. This codes for CASSQRSSYNEQFF.

The gene calls are TRBV10-2 and TRBJ1-3; 10 bases are a match to TRBD1. This CDR3 is 15 amino acids long. Germline CDR1 and CDR2: WSHSY and SAAADI. With 8 bases clipped from V and 0 bases from J, the junction kept 4 bases outside the gene matches. The CDR3 region has the DNA TGCGCCAGCCAGACAGGGGGCAACTCTGGAAACACCATATATTTT. Translated, it gives CASQTGGNSGNTIYF.

The count of this clone is one. The chain has TRBV6-4 and TRBJ1-6; 7 nucleotides align to TRBD1. Germline lookup yields CDR1 MRHNA and CDR2 SNTAGT. The CDR3 sequence is 14 residues long. V dropped 3 bases and J dropped 7; count of bases not matched to a gene: 3. The CDR3: CASSERGPNSPLHF. CDR3 bases: TGTGCCAGCAGTGAGAGGGGGCCGAATTCACCCCTCCACTTT.

This chain links TRBV5-6 with TRBJ1-6, with 9 bases aligning to TRBD1. Germline-derived CDR1 and CDR2 are SGHDT and YYEEEE. This CDR3 contains 15 residues. Trimming at V came to 4 bases and at J to 6 bases, leaving 5 bases not matched to a gene. The CDR3 DNA reads TGTGCCAGCAGCCTAGGACAGGGGCGTAATTCACCCCTCCACTTT. It encodes CASSLGQGRNSPLHF. The full variable domain, its missing parts supplied by reference TRBV5-6 and TRBJ1-6, is DAGVTQSPTHLIKTRGQQVTLRCSPKSGHDTVSWYQQALGQGPQFIFQYYEEEERQRGNFPDRFSGHQFPNYSSELNVNALLLGDSALYLCASSLGQGRNSPLHFGNGTRLTVT.

The chain carries TRBV7-8 and TRBJ2-2; TRBD2 might be the D (6 bases). V was shortened by 5 bases and J by 0 bases, with 16 bases between the two germline ends. CDR1 is SGHVS, CDR2 FQNEAQ, per germline. The CDR3 covers 17 residues. The CDR3 nucleotides are TGTGCCAGCAGCCCTTCGGGTGGGAGGACGAACACCGGGGAGCTGTTTTTT. Translating gives CASSPSGGRTNTGELFF. Supplemented by reference TRBV7-8 and TRBJ2-2, the full variable domain reads GAGVSQSPRYKVAKRGQDVALRCDPISGHVSLFWYQQALGQGPEFLTYFQNEAQLDKSGLPSDRFFAERPEGSVSTLKIQRTQQEDSAVYLCASSPSGGRTNTGELFFGEGSRLTVL.

This clone came up a few times. The CDR3 nucleotides are TGTGCAAGTCGCTTAGAGCCTCAAGTGGGCACAGATACGCAGTATTTT. Translated, it gives CASRLEPQVGTDTQYF. The chain uses TRBV12-2 and TRBJ2-3; TRBD2 is the table's D call and was not checked against the DNA. TRBV12-2 is a recognized pseudogene. The CDR3 length is 16 residues.

V and J are TRBV7-9 and TRBJ1-6; D unclear. This CDR3 has 13 residues. Trimming cost V 1 base and J 11 bases, with 9 bases left between them. CDR1 is SEHNR, CDR2 FQNEAQ, per germline (reference sequence). The CDR3 here is CASSLGPGPPLHF. Here the CDR3 DNA reads TGTGCCAGCAGCTTAGGCCCAGGCCCACCCCTCCACTTT.

The chain joins TRBV9 to TRBJ2-1, with D perhaps TRBD2 (5 bases). Deletions cut 3 bases from V and 0 bases from J, with 16 bases between. Germline V gene lookup returns CDR1 SGDLS and CDR2 YYNGEE. The CDR3 covers 17 residues. CDR3 region: CASSGSGAYSSYNEQFF. The CDR3 DNA reads as TGTGCCAGCAGCGGGAGCGGAGCCTATAGCTCCTACAATGAGCAGTTCTTC.

V and J are TRBV19 and TRBJ2-3; D uncertain. There are 14 residues in the CDR3. Germline CDR1 is LNHDA and CDR2 is SQIVND (reference sequence). The V end lost 5 bases, the J end lost 6 bases, and 15 bases lay between the germline ends. The CDR3 region is CASSPTRSVDTQYF. The CDR3 nucleotides read TGTGCCAGTAGTCCCACCAGGTCCGTGGATACGCAGTATTTT. The full variable domain, with the rest looked up from reference TRBV19 and TRBJ2-3, is DGGITQSPKYLFRKEGQNVTLSCEQNLNHDAMYWYRQDPGQGLRLIYYSQIVNDFQKGDIAEGYSVSREKKESFPLTVTSAQKNPTAFYLCASSPTRSVDTQYFGPGTRLTVL.

The V call is TRBV27, the J call TRBJ1-2; 12 nucleotides align to TRBD1. Germline loops: CDR1 MNHEY, CDR2 SMNVEV (reference sequence). Trimming cost V 6 bases and J 5 bases; bases outside gene matches: 16. The CDR3 runs to 18 residues. The CDR3 DNA sequence: TGTGCCAGCAGCACGTCGCCGGGACAGGGGGCCCTATATTATGGCTACACCTTC. Translating it yields CASSTSPGQGALYYGYTF.

This chain joins TRBV12-5 and TRBJ1-1; D call uncertain. The CDR3 consists of 13 residues. V was pared by 1 base and J by 5 bases, with 8 bases between. The germline CDR1 and CDR2 sequences are LGHNT and FRNRAP. The CDR3 coding sequence is TGTGCTAGTGGTTTGGACAGAAGTACTGAAGCTTTCTTT. Its protein is CASGLDRSTEAFF.

This clone was seen a few times. The chain uses TRBV7-2 and TRBJ2-7; TRBD2 matches 8 bases. V gave up 3 bases and J gave up 6 bases; unmatched junction bases: 7. The CDR3 is made up of 14 amino acids. The germline CDR1 and CDR2 sequences are SGHTA and FQGNSA. The CDR3 spells CASSLGLESGEQYF. As DNA, the CDR3 is TGTGCCAGCAGCTTGGGACTAGAATCTGGCGAGCAGTACTTC.

CDR3 protein: CASSQDGNEQFF. Written as DNA, the CDR3 is TGTGCCAGCAGCCAAGACGGCAATGAGCAGTTCTTC. The rearrangement links TRBV4-2 to TRBJ2-1; D unresolved. Per the germline V gene, CDR1 is LGHNA and CDR2 is YNFKEQ. V was pared by 0 bases and J by 6 bases, with 3 bases between. This CDR3 has 12 residues.